This TCR beta chain was sequenced in a study of CD8 T cells in Susac syndrome (dated by TCRdb to about 2019). Looking at the study overall: Whether CD8+ T cell activation and differentiation in Susac syndrome was antigen driven was tested using repertoire sequencing. Results and caveats for the whole study, not just this receptor: The number of individuals in the TCR sequencing and HLA analysis was acknowledged as relatively small.

Remarks on this clonotype: Its antigen remains unidentified. Base qualities are missing; no much larger clone stands one base away.

Peripheral blood CD8+ and CD4+ T cells from healthy donors, Susac syndrome patients and multiple sclerosis patients were profiled by high-throughput TCR beta sequencing. The multiple sclerosis controls were treatment-naive patients whose relapsing-remitting disease, either stable or active, fulfilled the revised McDonald criteria. Bulk CD8+ and CD4+ T cells were purified magnetically by negative isolation, whereas CD8+ TEMRA cells were enriched by FACS. Blood was collected in EDTA tubes and processed within 24 hours, with PBMCs isolated through density gradient centrifugation. PBMCs intended for TCR sequencing were cryopreserved in liquid nitrogen and were subsequently thawed in a 37 degrees C water bath. Purity of sorted or isolated CD4+, CD8+ and CD8+ TEMRA cells was at least 90%. CDR1 DFQATT and CDR2 SNEGSKA are derived from the germline V gene (reference sequence). V loses 6 bases, J loses 11 bases, and the germline ends lie 19 bases apart. The CDR3 contains 12 residues, cysteine and phenylalanine counted. Kept here is only the CDR3 DNA, which spans 36 bases and is read in frame from base 1.

RNA was extracted with the RNeasy kit and roughly 0.45 to 1 ug was reverse transcribed using random hexamers. The immunoSEQ multiplex PCR assay, covering 54 Vbeta and 13 Jbeta segments, was used to amplify TCR beta CDR3 regions. PCR amplification bias was corrected using a synthetic template baseline for primer optimization and computational correction. In the authors' own workflow: Reads were assigned to V, D and J genes according to IMGT and analyzed in immunoSEQ Analyzer, with only productive sequences retained. Clonality was computed as one minus Shannon entropy normalized by log2 of the number of productive unique sequences. Public and private clones were assessed among the 100 most prevalent clones of each patient and control. Susac-specific clones were defined as absent from healthy and MS cohorts, over a thousand published viral clones and other ImmuneACCESS disease sequences. TCRdb redid the processing of the public reads, applying fastp at Q25 and MiXCR, and retained in-frame beta chains. When rows share a CDR3 protein, they turn into one entry using the most common DNA and genes. TCRdb's processing, not the study's, gives the V and J calls here. This sample has 200,000 or so distinct CDR3 sequences in its table, and around 96% of those were observed once. Approximately 0.093% of the sample goes to the ten largest clones.

This sequence originates from a human donor with multiple sclerosis. This chain is built from TRBV20-1 and TRBJ1-1; tentative D gene TRBD1, with 5 bases matching. Sequencing input: CD4+ T cells from PBMCs. The base sequence is TGCAGTGCCCCACGGGGGGACCTTGAGGCTTTCTTT. Protein translation: CSAPRGDLEAFF.